The entry below describes one T cell receptor (beta chain). What it binds is unknown. One end of the junction is discordant with germline, which a read error may explain. This sample was taken from a study of shared clonotypes between healthy human individuals. Findings and caveats of the study: Sampling was confined to blood; repertoires within tissues likely differ.

Naivety among CD8 cells was defined by CD45RO negativity and positive CCR7 selection, thereby excluding terminally differentiated effector memory CD45RA+ cells. Several immunoSEQ 96-well plates shared each subset's DNA, each plate a replicate. Tens of thousands of T cell genomes, or about 190 ng DNA, went into the sorted-subset replicate PCRs. This table comes from immunoSEQ multiplex PCR, and its TCRdb copy is limited to in-frame clones, with some not included. This sample has 2 million to 2.5 million clones; just under 95% occur once, and the top ten carry more than 0.95%. The CDR3 is 16 residues long. Looked up from germline, CDR1 is MGHDK and CDR2 is SYGVNS.

The chain links TRBV25-1 to TRBJ1-5; no definite D call. The source is a man younger than 35 in good health. What was sequenced was naive CD8+ T cells sorted from blood. The CDR3 DNA is TGTGCCGGCAGTGAGGCGCCGGAGGTCTACAATCAGCCCCAGCATTTT. Protein: CAGSEAPEVYNQPQHF. The variable domain in full, with the rest retrieved from reference TRBV25-1 and TRBJ1-5, is EADIYQTPRYLVIGTGKKITLECSQTMGHDKMYWYQQDPGMELHLIHYSYGVNSTEKGDLSSESTVSRIRTEHFPLTLESARPSHTSQYLCAGSEAPEVYNQPQHFGDGTRLSIL.